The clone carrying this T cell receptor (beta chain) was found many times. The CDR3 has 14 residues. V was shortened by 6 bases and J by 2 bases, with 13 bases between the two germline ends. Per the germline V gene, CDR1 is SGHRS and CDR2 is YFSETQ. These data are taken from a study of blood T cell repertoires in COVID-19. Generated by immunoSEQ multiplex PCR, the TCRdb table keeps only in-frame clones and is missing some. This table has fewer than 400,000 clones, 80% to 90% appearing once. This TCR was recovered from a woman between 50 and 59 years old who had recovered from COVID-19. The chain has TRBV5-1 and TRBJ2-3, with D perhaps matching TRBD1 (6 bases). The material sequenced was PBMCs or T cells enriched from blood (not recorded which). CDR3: CASKPGQLTDTQYF. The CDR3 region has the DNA TGCGCCAGCAAACCGGGACAACTCACAGATACGCAGTATTTT.